The 29 T cell receptor beta chains below all came from one sample that was sequenced in a study of CD8 T cells in ankylosing spondylitis. Study conclusions and caveats: Apparently characteristic of ankylosing spondylitis blood was a TCR beta motif (eight highly homologous variants).

One entry per CDR3 protein results from TCRdb running MiXCR on the 5' RACE reads. The sample has fewer than 750,000 distinct CDR3 sequences, around a fifth seen once. The antigens these receptors bind are not known. Sequenced: blood, either unsorted or a sorted T cell fraction (not recorded which). These receptors were obtained from a male donor with ankylosing spondylitis.

This clonotype was detected only once. The chain combines TRBV12-3 or TRBV12-4 with TRBJ2-2, with a possible D match to TRBD2 (6 bases). V was cut by 6 bases and J by 5 bases, with 16 bases left in between. This CDR3 contains 15 residues. CDR3 in amino acids: CASSPTSLRTGELFF. The CDR3 nucleotides are TGTGCCAGCAGCCCCACTAGCTTAAGAACCGGGGAGCTGTTTTTT.

The CDR3, as DNA: TGTGCCAGCAGCCCCCACCCGGACAGGGCGGCCTACGAGCAGTACTTC. Protein sequence: CASSPHPDRAAYEQYF. The rearrangement links TRBV7-9 to TRBJ2-7; TRBD1 matches 8 bases. CDR1 SEHNR and CDR2 FQNEAQ come from the germline V gene (reference sequence). The CDR3 spans 16 residues. V lost 5 bases and J lost 2; bases outside the gene matches: 11.

This clonotype occurred a few times. This chain's CDR3 is CASRQSMNTEAFF. CDR3 DNA sequence: TGTGCCAGCAGACAGAGCATGAACACTGAAGCTTTCTTT. The chain carries TRBV25-1 and TRBJ1-1; no clear D gene. CDR3 size: 13 residues. The ends were cut back, 6 bases at V and 0 bases at J, with 8 bases in the middle. Germline CDR1 reads MGHDK; CDR2 reads SYGVNS.

This clonotype was counted at least ten times. The rearrangement uses TRBV12-3 or TRBV12-4 and TRBJ1-4; no firm D call. This CDR3 region has 11 residues. Between the trimmed V and J ends, which lost 2 bases and 8 bases, there was a span of 3 bases. The CDR3 here is CASSLREKLFF. For the CDR3, the DNA is TGTGCCAGCAGTTTACGGGAAAAACTGTTTTTT.

This clonotype showed up just a few times. CDR3 in amino acids: CASRGGGTYEQYF. DNA for the CDR3: TGTGCCAGCAGAGGCGGGGGAACCTACGAGCAGTACTTC. The J gene is TRBJ2-7, the V gene TRBV6-1; 7 bases line up with TRBD2. CDR1 MNHNS and CDR2 SASEGT come from the germline V gene. CDR3 length: 13 amino acids. The junction had 4 bases not matched to a gene; V was cut back by 6 bases and J by 2 bases.

This clonotype was seen a handful of times. The chain uses TRBV12-3 or TRBV12-4 and TRBJ2-2; D not certain. With 6 bases removed from V and 8 bases from J, the gap between germline ends came to 10 bases. The CDR3 consists of 12 residues. CDR3 residues: CASSLVMGELFF. In DNA, the CDR3 is TGTGCCAGCAGCCTAGTCATGGGGGAGCTGTTTTTT.

This clonotype was counted a few times. This rearrangement joins TRBV5-1 to TRBJ2-5; D is perhaps TRBD1 (7 bases). V was clipped by 0 bases and J by 6 bases, with 15 bases between them. This CDR3 spans 15 amino acids. The germline CDR1 and CDR2 sequences are SGHRS and YFSETQ. CDR3 in DNA: TGCGCCAGCAGCTTGGATCGGGCAGGGGGGAAGACCCAGTACTTC. Protein product: CASSLDRAGGKTQYF. Combining the CDR3 with reference TRBV5-1 and TRBJ2-5 gives the whole variable domain KAGVTQTPRYLIKTRGQQVTLSCSPISGHRSVSWYQQTPGQGLQFLFEYFSETQRNKGNFPGRFSGRQFSNSRSEMNVSTLELGDSALYLCASSLDRAGGKTQYFGPGTRLLVL.

This clonotype appeared a few times. The DNA of the CDR3 is TGTGCCAGCAGCGCCCGTATCCCTTCTCGGGGCGAGCAGTACTTC. Translation gives CASSARIPSRGEQYF. The genes are TRBV7-9 and TRBJ2-7, with a weak D call TRBD2 (5 bases). There are 15 residues in the CDR3. Germline V lookup: CDR1 SEHNR, CDR2 FQNEAQ (reference sequence). Trimming stripped 5 bases from V and 6 bases from J, with 20 bases between.

This chain links TRBV18 with TRBJ2-7, with 7 bases matching TRBD2. J lost 5 bases, V lost 6 bases, and 7 bases had no gene match. The CDR3 is made up of 13 amino acids. Looked up from germline, CDR1 is KGHSH and CDR2 is LQKENI. CDR3 coding DNA: TGTGCCAGCTCCGAGGCGGGAGAGGACGAGCAGTACTTC. This sequence encodes CASSEAGEDEQYF.

This chain links TRBV9 with TRBJ1-3; unclear D gene. This CDR3 region has 15 residues. Germline V gene lookup returns CDR1 SGDLS and CDR2 YYNGEE. Trimming removed 0 bases at V and 0 bases at J, with 7 bases between. The CDR3 loop reads CASSVAHTSGNTIYF. The DNA for the CDR3 is TGTGCCAGCAGCGTAGCCCACACCTCTGGAAACACCATATATTTT. Full variable domain (rest looked up from reference TRBV9 and TRBJ1-3): DSGVTQTPKHLITATGQRVTLRCSPRSGDLSVYWYQQSLDQGLQFLIQYYNGEERAKGNILERFSAQQFPDLHSELNLSSLELGDSALYFCASSVAHTSGNTIYFGEGSWLTVV.

This clonotype was counted between two and nine times. The chain has TRBV29-1 and TRBJ2-7; 13 bases are a match to TRBD2. V dropped 6 bases and J dropped 7; count of bases not matched to a gene: 12. The CDR3 spans 15 residues. In germline, CDR1 is SQVTM, CDR2 ANQGSEA. As DNA, the CDR3 is TGCAGCGTGGCGGGACTAGCGGGATCAGGGGGTGAGCAGTACTTC. It encodes CSVAGLAGSGGEQYF.

This clonotype was counted only a few times. The rearrangement joins TRBV3-1 to TRBJ2-5; D tentatively fits TRBD1 or TRBD2 (6 bases each). V was pared by 4 bases and J by 5 bases, with 14 bases between. Germline V CDR1 and CDR2: LGHDT, YNNKEL (reference sequence). CDR3 length: 14 residues. CDR3 sequence reads: CASSLEGGVETQYF. The CDR3 region has the DNA TGTGCCAGCAGCCTCGAGGGGGGCGTGGAGACCCAGTACTTC.

This clonotype was observed many times. The rearrangement links TRBV5-1 to TRBJ2-1; no reliable D call. CDR3 length: 15 amino acids. Germline V CDR1 and CDR2: SGHRS, YFSETQ. V gave up 0 bases and J gave up 5 bases, with 12 bases separating them. Here the CDR3 reads CASSLGQVANNEQFF. CDR3 DNA sequence: TGCGCCAGCAGCTTGGGGCAGGTGGCCAACAATGAGCAGTTCTTC.

This clonotype was seen a handful of times. V is TRBV4-3 and J is TRBJ2-1, with unresolved D. CDR1 and CDR2 (germline): LGHNA, YSLEER. The CDR3 loop spans 13 amino acids. V lost 0 bases, J lost 7 bases, and 7 bases lay in between. The CDR3 nucleotides are TGCGCCAGCAGCCAAGATTGGCAAAATGAGCAGTTCTTC. Protein: CASSQDWQNEQFF.

This clonotype was seen only a few times. V usage is TRBV6-1 and J usage is TRBJ1-5; D remains ambiguous. V lost 7 bases and J lost 1, with 17 bases in between. The CDR3 has 16 residues. Per the germline V gene, CDR1 is MNHNS and CDR2 is SASEGT. CDR3 bases: TGTGCCAGCACCCTCTCCCCCGGGAGGAGCAATCAGCCCCAGCATTTT. Translation gives CASTLSPGRSNQPQHF.

In this sample, this clonotype turned up a few times. This chain joins TRBV5-1 and TRBJ2-2; D remains ambiguous. V was pared by 0 bases and J by 4 bases, with 13 bases between. Per the germline V gene, CDR1 is SGHRS and CDR2 is YFSETQ. This CDR3 contains 16 residues. The CDR3 protein is CASSLAATLGTGELFF. DNA of the CDR3: TGCGCCAGCAGCTTGGCGGCGACCCTGGGCACCGGGGAGCTGTTTTTT. Using reference TRBV5-1 and TRBJ2-2 for the parts outside the CDR3, the full variable domain is KAGVTQTPRYLIKTRGQQVTLSCSPISGHRSVSWYQQTPGQGLQFLFEYFSETQRNKGNFPGRFSGRQFSNSRSEMNVSTLELGDSALYLCASSLAATLGTGELFFGEGSRLTVL.

The sample holds a few counts of this clonotype. V and J are TRBV28 and TRBJ2-3; possibly TRBD1 for D (7 bases). In germline, CDR1 is MDHEN, CDR2 SYDVKM. This CDR3 comprises 14 residues. Between the trimmed V and J ends, which lost 6 bases and 6 bases, there was a span of 16 bases. The CDR3 protein is CASSQPRGADTQYF. CDR3 nucleotide sequence: TGTGCCAGCAGCCAACCCAGGGGGGCGGATACGCAGTATTTT.

This rearrangement joins TRBV28 to TRBJ2-5; 13 bases map to TRBD2. With 5 bases clipped from V and 5 bases from J, the junction kept 5 bases outside the gene matches. The CDR3 runs 15 residues. CDR1 and CDR2 from the germline V gene are MDHEN and SYDVKM. DNA of the CDR3: TGTGCCAGCAGTCGGACTAGCGGGAGACGTGAGACCCAGTACTTC. The encoded protein is CASSRTSGRRETQYF.

This clonotype was recorded once. The V gene is TRBV3-1, the J gene TRBJ2-2; 14 nucleotides agree with TRBD2. CDR1 and CDR2 (germline): LGHDT, YNNKEL (reference sequence). With 4 bases clipped from V and 6 bases from J, the junction kept 13 bases outside the gene matches. This CDR3 is 19 amino acids long. The CDR3 loop reads CASSLRRTSGGPGSGELFF. The CDR3 DNA reads as TGTGCCAGCAGCCTCAGAAGGACTAGCGGGGGGCCTGGCTCCGGGGAGCTGTTTTTT. The full variable domain, in which reference TRBV3-1 and TRBJ2-2 provide the parts outside the CDR3, is DTAVSQTPKYLVTQMGNDKSIKCEQNLGHDTMYWYKQDSKKFLKIMFSYNNKELIINETVPNRFSPKSPDKAHLNLHINSLELGDSAVYFCASSLRRTSGGPGSGELFFGEGSRLTVL.

This sequence joins TRBV5-1 and TRBJ2-7; D may be TRBD1 (6 bases). V was trimmed by 0 bases and J by 3 bases, leaving 16 bases between them. The CDR3 consists of 16 residues. Germline V CDR1 and CDR2: SGHRS, YFSETQ. The CDR3 loop reads CASSLARTEGFYEQYF. In DNA, the CDR3 is TGCGCCAGCAGCTTGGCGCGGACAGAGGGCTTCTACGAGCAGTACTTC. The whole variable domain, remainder taken from reference TRBV5-1 and TRBJ2-7, is KAGVTQTPRYLIKTRGQQVTLSCSPISGHRSVSWYQQTPGQGLQFLFEYFSETQRNKGNFPGRFSGRQFSNSRSEMNVSTLELGDSALYLCASSLARTEGFYEQYFGPGTRLTVT.

The chain combines TRBV18 with TRBJ2-3, with TRBD2 identical over 8 bases. The CDR3 loop spans 20 amino acids. Trimming at V came to 2 bases and at J to 4 bases, leaving 20 bases not matched to a gene. Per the germline V gene, CDR1 is KGHSH and CDR2 is LQKENI. The CDR3 is CASSPRRTSQKEGSADTQYF. CDR3 coding DNA: TGTGCCAGCTCACCAAGGCGGACTAGCCAAAAGGAGGGGAGCGCAGATACGCAGTATTTT. Combining the CDR3 with reference TRBV18 and TRBJ2-3 gives the whole variable domain NAGVMQNPRHLVRRRGQEARLRCSPMKGHSHVYWYRQLPEEGLKFMVYLQKENIIDESGMPKERFSAEFPKEGPSILRIQQVVRGDSAAYFCASSPRRTSQKEGSADTQYFGPGTRLTVL.

The chain recombines TRBV4-3 with TRBJ2-3, with 7 bases fitting TRBD1. This CDR3 spans 16 amino acids. The V gene end was trimmed by 4 bases and the J gene end by 4 bases; junction bases not matched to a gene: 11. The V gene's germline CDR1 is LGHNA and CDR2 YSLEER. CDR3: CASSPKQGRVADTQYF. CDR3 coding DNA: TGCGCCAGCAGCCCAAAACAGGGGAGAGTGGCAGATACGCAGTATTTT.

In its sample, this clonotype was seen a few times. The chain links TRBV7-2 to TRBJ2-1; maybe TRBD2 (5 bases). The CDR3 runs to 18 residues. Germline V gene data show CDR1 as SGHTA and CDR2 as FQGNSA. V was clipped by 5 bases and J by 0 bases, with 20 bases between them. In DNA, the CDR3 is TGTGCCAGCAGCCGAGGGCTAGGTGGTGGGCTCTCCTACAATGAGCAGTTCTTC. Protein product: CASSRGLGGGLSYNEQFF.

The chain has TRBV28 and TRBJ1-5; D unclear. The CDR3 is 12 residues long. The V and J ends lost 6 bases and 5 bases respectively, with 8 bases between them. Germline CDR1 MDHEN, CDR2 SYDVKM. CDR3 residues: CASRNGDQPQHF. The CDR3 DNA reads as TGTGCCAGCAGGAACGGGGATCAGCCCCAGCATTTT.

The V and J genes are TRBV5-1 and TRBJ1-4; D possibly corresponds to TRBD1 (6 bases). The CDR3 runs to 14 residues. Germline V CDR1 and CDR2: SGHRS, YFSETQ. V was clipped by 4 bases and J by 8 bases, with 15 bases between them. The CDR3 loop reads CASSQNRVSEKLFF. CDR3 bases: TGCGCCAGCAGCCAAAACAGGGTTAGCGAAAAACTGTTTTTT. The full variable domain, completed using reference TRBV5-1 and TRBJ1-4, is KAGVTQTPRYLIKTRGQQVTLSCSPISGHRSVSWYQQTPGQGLQFLFEYFSETQRNKGNFPGRFSGRQFSNSRSEMNVSTLELGDSALYLCASSQNRVSEKLFFGSGTQLSVL.

This clonotype was found a few times. The chain joins TRBV12-3 or TRBV12-4 to TRBJ2-3; D might be TRBD2 (6 bases). The ends were cut back, 3 bases at V and 2 bases at J, with 12 bases in the middle. The CDR3 covers 15 residues. This CDR3 is CASSFRGGTTDTQYF. DNA for the CDR3: TGTGCCAGCAGTTTTCGGGGCGGGACCACAGATACGCAGTATTTT.

The rearrangement uses TRBV9 and TRBJ1-2, with D unresolved. Trimming removed 0 bases from V and 1 base from J, with 4 bases in between. CDR3 length: 13 amino acids. Germline V gene sequence: CDR1 SGDLS, CDR2 YYNGEE. This CDR3 reads CASSVADNYGYTF. The CDR3 nucleotides read TGTGCCAGCAGCGTAGCAGATAACTATGGCTACACCTTC.

This chain connects TRBV3-1 to TRBJ2-1; D perhaps matches TRBD2 (5 bases). This CDR3 has 18 residues. The germline V gene has CDR1 LGHDT and CDR2 YNNKEL (reference sequence). Deletions cut 0 bases from V and 4 bases from J, with 19 bases between. The CDR3 spells CASSQDYWLAGTYNEQFF. The CDR3 nucleotides are TGTGCCAGCAGCCAAGACTATTGGCTAGCAGGCACTTACAATGAGCAGTTCTTC.

The J gene is TRBJ2-5, the V gene TRBV29-1; D perhaps matches TRBD1 (6 bases). CDR1 is SQVTM and CDR2 is ANQGSEA in the germline V gene. The CDR3 contains 14 residues. V was cut by 6 bases and J by 5 bases, with 19 bases left in between. CDR3 amino acids: CSVLTGSQGETQYF. CDR3 in DNA: TGCAGCGTCCTCACAGGATCGCAGGGGGAGACCCAGTACTTC.